Detailed here is one T cell receptor (beta chain). As yet, its antigen is unknown. Germline V gives CDR1 MDHEN, CDR2 SYDVKM. With 3 bases removed from V and 0 bases from J, the gap between germline ends came to 12 bases. CDR3 size: 15 residues. Sequenced by immunoSEQ multiplex PCR; TCRdb stores in-frame clones only, minus some. This table has 500,000 to 550,000 clones, approximately 95% appearing once. These data come from a study of shared clonotypes between healthy human individuals. As for the study in general: Each donor had three CD4 naive, three CD4 memory, two CD8 naive and one CD8 memory plate.

Recent acute infections and vaccinations were absent in the healthy HIV-negative adult donors. Each sample came from a Caucasian adult donor living in Nashville, Tennessee. The study's findings and limits: Shared clonotypes: 4.5% to 6% naive CD4, approximately 3.4% naive CD8, under 2.5% memory CD4, around 0.4% memory CD8.

This chain joins TRBV28 and TRBJ2-7; D unresolved. This receptor was taken from a woman aged 25 to 39 in good health. Sequencing used naive CD4+ T cells sorted from blood. Subset described: CD45RA+ positively selected. The CDR3 sequence: CASSFFIGASYEQYF. The CDR3 DNA reads TGTGCCAGCAGTTTCTTCATCGGAGCCTCCTACGAGCAGTACTTC. The full variable domain, completed using reference TRBV28 and TRBJ2-7, is DVKVTQSSRYLVKRTGEKVFLECVQDMDHENMFWYRQDPGLGLRLIYFSYDVKMKEKGDIPEGYSVSREKKERFSLILESASTNQTSMYLCASSFFIGASYEQYFGPGTRLTVT.